This TCR beta chain was recovered during a study of persistence of HIV-infected CD4 T cells. The immunoSEQ assay was version 4, run in survey mode. Template was genomic DNA at approximately 10 ng/uL, with up to about 1 ug used per sample. Profiling relied on immunoSEQ multiplex PCR, and the TCRdb table lists in-frame clones only, not all of them. The top ten clones hold 1% of a sample with 35,000 to 55,000 clones, more than 70% of them seen once. This clone occurred once. Its matching antigen is unknown. The study's findings and limits: Bulk TCR data could not be restricted to HIV-1-infected CMV-responding cells.

This nonspecific control used anti-CD3/anti-CD28 bead stimulation of CD4+ T cells. Sorting selected CD4+ T cells upregulating both CD40 ligand and CD69. Sequencing was performed on CD4+ T cells sorted from PBMCs after roughly 17-hour stimulation, taken from a patient who received antiretroviral therapy. This clonotype was sampled from an adult man with HIV who was CMV-seropositive.

CDR3 nucleotides: TGCGCCAGCAGCTTGGCGGGATGGCGGTTCAATTCACCCCTCCACTTT. Encoded protein: CASSLAGWRFNSPLHF. The chain uses TRBV5-1 and TRBJ1-6; no clear D. Germline CDR1 SGHRS, CDR2 YFSETQ. Trimming removed 0 bases from V and 7 bases from J, with 14 bases in between. The CDR3 runs 16 residues.